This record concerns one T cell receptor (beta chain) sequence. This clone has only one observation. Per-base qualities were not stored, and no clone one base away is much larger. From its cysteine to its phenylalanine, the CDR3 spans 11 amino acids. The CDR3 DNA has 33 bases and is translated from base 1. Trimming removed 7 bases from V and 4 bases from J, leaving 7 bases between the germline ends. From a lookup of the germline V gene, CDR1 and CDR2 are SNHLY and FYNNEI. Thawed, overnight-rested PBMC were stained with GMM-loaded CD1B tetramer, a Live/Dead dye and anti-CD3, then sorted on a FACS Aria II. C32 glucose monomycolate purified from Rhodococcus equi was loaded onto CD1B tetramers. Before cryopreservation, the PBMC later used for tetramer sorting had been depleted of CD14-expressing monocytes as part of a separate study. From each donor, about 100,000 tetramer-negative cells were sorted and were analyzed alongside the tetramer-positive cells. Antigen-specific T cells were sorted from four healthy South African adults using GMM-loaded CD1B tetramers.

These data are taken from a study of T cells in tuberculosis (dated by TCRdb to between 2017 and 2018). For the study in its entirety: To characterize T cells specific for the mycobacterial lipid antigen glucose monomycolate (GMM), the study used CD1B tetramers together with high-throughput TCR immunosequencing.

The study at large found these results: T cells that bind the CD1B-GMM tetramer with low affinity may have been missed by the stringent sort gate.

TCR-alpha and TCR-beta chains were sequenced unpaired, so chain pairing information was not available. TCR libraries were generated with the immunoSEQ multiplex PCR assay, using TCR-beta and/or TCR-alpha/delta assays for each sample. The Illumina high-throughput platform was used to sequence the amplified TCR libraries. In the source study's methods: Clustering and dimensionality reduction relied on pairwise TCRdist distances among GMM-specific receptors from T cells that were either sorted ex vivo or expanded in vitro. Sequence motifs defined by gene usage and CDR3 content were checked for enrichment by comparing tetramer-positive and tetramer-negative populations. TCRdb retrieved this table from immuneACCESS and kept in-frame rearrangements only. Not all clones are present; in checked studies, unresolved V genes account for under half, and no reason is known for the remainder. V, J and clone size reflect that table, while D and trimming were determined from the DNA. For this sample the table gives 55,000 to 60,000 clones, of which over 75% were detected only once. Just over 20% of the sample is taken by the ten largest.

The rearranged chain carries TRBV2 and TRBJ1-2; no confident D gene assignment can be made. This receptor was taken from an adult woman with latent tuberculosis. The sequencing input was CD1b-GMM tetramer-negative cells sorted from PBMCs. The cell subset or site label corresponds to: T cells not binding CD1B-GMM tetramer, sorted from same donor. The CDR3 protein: CASNFFYGYTF. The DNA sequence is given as TGTGCCAGCAATTTCTTCTATGGCTACACCTTC.